Sequencing of this TCR beta chain was carried out in a study of control samples from healthy donors and cancer patients. The method was immunoSEQ multiplex PCR; TCRdb's version includes in-frame clones alone and lacks a portion of them. There are 85,000 to 110,000 clones in the sample; more than 85% occur only once, and about 20% lies in the top ten. Germline assignment: CDR1 SNHLY and CDR2 FYNNEI. The CDR3 sequence is 12 residues long. Trimming took 2 bases from V and 7 from J, leaving 8 bases between them. J is TRBJ1-2 and V is TRBV2; D call uncertain. The sample comprised PBMCs. The sequence was obtained from a man aged 60-69 years with lung cancer. CDR3 loop: CASSELQSGYTF. The DNA of the CDR3 is TGTGCCAGCAGTGAACTTCAGTCTGGCTACACCTTC.